Sequencing of this TCR beta chain was carried out in a study of cytomegalovirus exposure and HLA in healthy donors. Study-level results: A list of around 160 TCR beta chains associated with cytomegalovirus was given. Links to common viral pathogens appeared, in a later analysis, for several of the most significant clusters.

The junction had 5 bases not matched to a gene; V was cut back by 6 bases and J by 7 bases. Germline lookup yields CDR1 MDHEN and CDR2 SYDVKM. CDR3 length: 14 amino acids. This donor had no CMV serostatus on record. PCR primers comprised 60 Vbeta and 13 Jbeta primers. Sequencing used immunoSEQ multiplex PCR; TCRdb keeps in-frame clones, though not all of them. This table holds some 130,000 clones, 66% found once. Details on this clone: The antigen is undetermined.

This chain connects TRBV28 to TRBJ2-2; 10 nucleotides match TRBD1. This receptor was obtained from a human donor in good health. The sample consisted of PBMCs. CDR3 sequence reads: CASSETGGHGELFF. In nucleotides, the CDR3 is TGTGCCAGCAGCGAGACAGGGGGCCACGGGGAGCTGTTTTTT.